These 22 T cell receptor beta chains were all obtained from the same sample, sequenced in a study of T cell responses to AZD1222 COVID-19 vaccine. The data were produced by immunoSEQ multiplex PCR, yet TCRdb's version contains in-frame clones alone and is incomplete. This table holds over 65,000 clones, around 89% found once. The sample here was peripheral blood, taken on day 0 of AZD1222 vaccination. The receptors shown here come from an adult in good health.

This clone has only one observation. This chain uses TRBV21-1 with TRBJ1-2; the tabulated D call, TRBD1, remains unverified against the DNA. TRBV21-1 counts as a pseudogene. The CDR3 consists of 16 residues. The CDR3 nucleotides are TGTGCCAGCAGCAGGTGGACAGGCTATACTAACTATGGCTACACCTTC. Translating it yields CASSRWTGYTNYGYTF.

This chain connects TRBV3-1 (or the pseudogene TRBV3-2) to TRBJ1-1; tentative D call: TRBD1 (5 bases). In germline, CDR1 is LGHDT, CDR2 YNNKEL (reference sequence). The CDR3 consists of 15 residues. Trimming left V 4 bases short and J 8 bases short, with 20 bases between. CDR3 in amino acids: CASSLGVAGSSEAFF. The DNA for the CDR3 is TGTGCCAGCAGCCTGGGTGTCGCAGGGTCGTCCGAAGCTTTCTTT.

This clone was detected once. The chain is built from TRBV2 and TRBJ1-1; the match to TRBD1 covers 9 bases. V lost 6 bases to trimming and J lost 5 bases; unmatched junction nucleotides: 4. CDR1 is SNHLY and CDR2 is FYNNEI in the germline V gene. The CDR3 totals 13 residues. The CDR3 region is CASRGTGRTEAFF. The CDR3 DNA reads TGTGCCAGCAGGGGGACAGGGAGAACTGAAGCTTTCTTT.

The rearrangement links TRBV30 to TRBJ2-2; 9 bases agree with TRBD1. The CDR3 spans 16 residues. V lost 5 bases to trimming and J lost 3 bases; unmatched junction nucleotides: 10. From germline, CDR1 is GTSNPN and CDR2 SVGIG (reference sequence). Written as DNA, the CDR3 is TGTGCCTGGGGCCAACCAAGGACAGGGGACACCGGGGAGCTGTTTTTT. It specifies CAWGQPRTGDTGELFF.

DNA of the CDR3: TGTGCCAGCAGCTTGGGTGGTGAGCAGTTCTTC. It specifies CASSLGGEQFF. The chain has TRBV5-4 and TRBJ2-1; D uncertain. This CDR3 has 11 amino acids. V dropped 0 bases and J dropped 9 bases, with 4 bases sitting between them. The V gene's germline CDR1 is SGHNT and CDR2 YYREEE (reference sequence). The full variable domain, in which reference TRBV5-4 and TRBJ2-1 provide the parts outside the CDR3, is ETGVTQSPTHLIKTRGQQVTLRCSSQSGHNTVSWYQQALGQGPQFIFQYYREEENGRGNFPPRFSGLQFPNYSSELNVNALELDDSALYLCASSLGGEQFFGPGTRLTVL.

The rearrangement uses TRBV5-1 and TRBJ1-6; D unclear. Trimming cost V 0 bases and J 6 bases, with 10 bases left between them. Per germline, CDR1 SGHRS and CDR2 YFSETQ. The CDR3 length is 15 residues. CDR3 amino acids: CASSLVREANSPLHF. The CDR3 coding sequence is TGCGCCAGCAGCTTGGTACGGGAGGCTAATTCACCCCTCCACTTT.

DNA for the CDR3: TGTGCCAGTAGGGAAGGGTTATTGGGCAATCAGCCCCAGCATTTT. This translates into CASREGLLGNQPQHF. The chain has TRBV19 and TRBJ1-5; D is ambiguous. Trimming removed 6 bases at V and 2 bases at J, with 14 bases between. The CDR3 consists of 15 residues. Germline V lookup: CDR1 LNHDA, CDR2 SQIVND (reference sequence).

The chain has TRBV6-1 and TRBJ2-3; maybe TRBD1 (6 bases). V was shortened by 1 base and J by 4 bases, with 9 bases between the two germline ends. The CDR3 totals 14 residues. Germline CDR1 and CDR2: MNHNS and SASEGT. CDR3 nucleotides: TGTGCCAGCAGTGAAGAGGGGGAACCAGATACGCAGTATTTT. As protein: CASSEEGEPDTQYF.

The chain combines TRBV30 with TRBJ2-5; D remains unclear. This CDR3 is built from 13 residues. CDR1 GTSNPN and CDR2 SVGIG come from the germline V gene (reference sequence). The V end lost 2 bases, the J end lost 5 bases, and 12 bases lay between the germline ends. The CDR3 DNA reads as TGTGCCTGGAGTCCCCGAGCTAGGGAGACCCAGTACTTC. Protein product: CAWSPRARETQYF.

V usage is TRBV5-8 and J usage is TRBJ1-2; a weak D match, TRBD1 (6 bases). Between the trimmed V and J ends, which lost 2 bases and 8 bases, there was a span of 16 bases. Germline CDR1 SGHTS, CDR2 YDEGEE. The CDR3 length is 14 residues. CDR3 nucleotides: TGTGCCAGCAGCTTCGAGTGGACAGTTGGAGGCTACACCTTC. Its protein is CASSFEWTVGGYTF.

The gene calls are TRBV19 and TRBJ1-1; D perhaps matches TRBD1 (5 bases). Germline-derived CDR1 and CDR2 are LNHDA and SQIVND (reference sequence). V was pared by 7 bases and J by 0 bases, with 18 bases between. This CDR3 region has 16 residues. The CDR3 region is CASKGRTVELNTEAFF. For the CDR3, the DNA is TGTGCCAGTAAGGGGAGGACCGTTGAGTTGAACACTGAAGCTTTCTTT. The full variable domain, with the rest looked up from reference TRBV19 and TRBJ1-1, is DGGITQSPKYLFRKEGQNVTLSCEQNLNHDAMYWYRQDPGQGLRLIYYSQIVNDFQKGDIAEGYSVSREKKESFPLTVTSAQKNPTAFYLCASKGRTVELNTEAFFGQGTRLTVV.

The chain links TRBV6-6 to TRBJ1-1, with 9 bases lining up with TRBD1. The ends lost 5 bases at V and 7 bases at J; junction bases unmatched: 5. In germline, CDR1 is MNHNY, CDR2 SVGAGI (reference sequence). This CDR3 spans 13 amino acids. CDR3 in amino acids: CASSRKGQGEAFF. The CDR3 DNA sequence: TGTGCCAGCAGTAGAAAGGGACAGGGTGAAGCTTTCTTT.

V is TRBV7-2 and J is TRBJ2-2; D remains unclear. This CDR3 comprises 13 residues. V was cut by 3 bases and J by 6 bases, with 8 bases left in between. Germline CDR1 is SGHTA and CDR2 is FQGNSA. CDR3 residues: CASSFNRAGELFF. The CDR3, as DNA: TGTGCCAGCAGCTTTAACAGAGCCGGGGAGCTGTTTTTT.

This sequence joins TRBV12-3 or TRBV12-4 and TRBJ1-4; D perhaps matches TRBD1 (5 bases). The CDR3 contains 10 residues. V shed 5 bases and J shed 15 bases, with 10 bases lying between them. CDR3 DNA: TGTGCCAGCAGTGGCCGGGACGTGTTTTTT. Protein product: CASSGRDVFF.

The V gene is TRBV7-9, the J gene TRBJ1-1; 8 bases align to TRBD1. Per germline, CDR1 SEHNR and CDR2 FQNEAQ (reference sequence). The CDR3 has 16 amino acids. V lost 4 bases and J lost 0; bases outside the gene matches: 7. CDR3: CASSSTRTGMNTEAFF. The CDR3 coding sequence is TGTGCCAGCAGCTCTACAAGGACAGGGATGAACACTGAAGCTTTCTTT.

J is TRBJ2-1 and V is TRBV11-2, with D perhaps TRBD1 or TRBD2 (5 bases each). Germline V lookup: CDR1 SGHAT, CDR2 FQNNGV. The V end lost 4 bases, the J end lost 4 bases, and 20 bases lay between the germline ends. CDR3 length: 17 residues. The CDR3 loop reads CASSSAPRDGPYNEQFF. CDR3 in DNA: TGTGCCAGCAGCTCTGCGCCCCGGGACGGACCTTACAATGAGCAGTTCTTC. The full variable domain, in which reference TRBV11-2 and TRBJ2-1 provide the parts outside the CDR3, is EAGVAQSPRYKIIEKRQSVAFWCNPISGHATLYWYQQILGQGPKLLIQFQNNGVVDDSQLPKDRFSAERLKGVDSTLKIQPAKLEDSAVYLCASSSAPRDGPYNEQFFGPGTRLTVL.

V usage is TRBV5-3 and J usage is TRBJ1-2; D remains unclear. TRBV5-3 is given ORF status, its function remaining uncertain. Trimming took off 6 bases at V and 8 bases at J, with 20 bases between the two ends. The CDR3 has 14 amino acids. The CDR3 is CARTLRTQGLGYTF. In DNA form, the CDR3 reads TGTGCCAGAACTCTGAGGACCCAAGGACTGGGCTACACCTTC.

About this clone: With a much larger clone just one base away, this may be a read error. The rearrangement uses TRBV6-5 and TRBJ2-2; unclear D gene. This CDR3 is built from 13 residues. The V and J ends lost 2 bases and 3 bases respectively, with 4 bases between them. Germline CDR1 and CDR2: MNHEY and SVGAGI. DNA of the CDR3: TGTGCCAGCAGTTACAGGGACACCGGGGAGCTGTTTTTT. It translates to CASSYRDTGELFF.

The V gene is TRBV7-7, the J gene TRBJ2-2; D tentatively reads TRBD1 or TRBD2 (6 bases each). The CDR3 consists of 16 residues. The germline CDR1 and CDR2 sequences are SSHAT and FNYEAQ (reference sequence). With 4 bases removed from V and 2 bases from J, the gap between germline ends came to 14 bases. Written as DNA, the CDR3 is TGTGCCAGCAGCTCTCCGGAGGGGGGAAACACCGGGGAGCTGTTTTTT. It translates to CASSSPEGGNTGELFF.

Regarding this clone: The conserved closing phenylalanine or tryptophan is absent in this CDR3, likely reflecting a read error. The chain couples TRBV2 to TRBJ1-3; unclear D gene. The length of the CDR3 is 13 residues. Trimming removed 7 bases from V and 8 bases from J, with 15 bases in between. Germline V CDR1 and CDR2: SNHLY, FYNNEI. The CDR3 region is CASTTDRGDTIYS. Here the CDR3 DNA reads TGTGCCAGCACTACGGACCGGGGTGACACCATATATTCT.

The chain uses TRBV5-6 and TRBJ2-3; 9 positions agree with TRBD1. The ends lost 3 bases at V and 6 bases at J; junction bases unmatched: 8. The V gene's germline CDR1 is SGHDT and CDR2 YYEEEE. The CDR3 covers 15 residues. This CDR3 is CASSYTGTGRDTQYF. CDR3 sequence (DNA): TGTGCCAGCAGCTACACAGGGACAGGGAGGGATACGCAGTATTTT. The full variable domain, its missing parts supplied by reference TRBV5-6 and TRBJ2-3, is DAGVTQSPTHLIKTRGQQVTLRCSPKSGHDTVSWYQQALGQGPQFIFQYYEEEERQRGNFPDRFSGHQFPNYSSELNVNALLLGDSALYLCASSYTGTGRDTQYFGPGTRLTVL.

J is TRBJ1-2 and V is TRBV12-1; TRBD1 was called by the table and not checked on the DNA. TRBV12-1 constitutes a pseudogene. The CDR3 length is 15 residues. The CDR3 is CASSFGDRRNYGYTF. For the CDR3, the DNA is TGTGCCAGCAGCTTTGGGGACAGGAGGAACTATGGCTACACCTTC.